This is a list of T cell receptor beta chains from one sample in a study of post-analysis software for immune sequencing data. Each CDR3 protein is one row after TCRdb ran MiXCR on the PCR reads. This sample has about 570,000 distinct CDR3 sequences, with around a third found just once. The sample was blood. These receptors were collected from a girl younger than 18 with multiple sclerosis. CDR3s include the opening cysteine and the closing phenylalanine or tryptophan. The D gene is left open where the match is weak. Rows may omit the clone size; those that give it use once, few, many or a size class.

>-|-|TRBJ1-4|TRBV4-1
TGCGCCAGCAGTACGACGGCAACTAATGAAAAACTGTTTTTT
CASSTTATNEKLFF
>-|-|TRBJ1-2|TRBV27
TGTGCCAGCAGTTCCCTGGACGGGAACTATGGCTACACCTTC
CASSSLDGNYGYTF
>TRBD2|-|TRBJ2-1|TRBV6-2/TRBV6-3
TGTGCCAGCAGTTACTCGATCTCTAGCGGCTACAATGAGCAGTTCTTC
CASSYSISSGYNEQFF
>TRBD2|few|TRBJ2-1|TRBV7-2
TGTGCCAGCAGCTACCGGGGACTAGCGGGGAGGTATGAGCAGTTCTTC
CASSYRGLAGRYEQFF
>-|-|TRBJ2-5|TRBV6-5
TGTGCCAGCAGTTACGGTCCTCCCCGAAGGCAAGAGACCCAGTACTTC
CASSYGPPRRQETQYF
>-|many|TRBJ2-5|TRBV29-1
TGCAGCGCTACCCTAGCCTTCCAAGAGACCCAGTACTTC
CSATLAFQETQYF
>-|-|TRBJ2-1|TRBV6-6
TGTGCCAGCAGTTACAATAGAGGGCAAGGCTACAATGAGCAGTTCTTC
CASSYNRGQGYNEQFF
>-|-|TRBJ2-3|TRBV9
TGTGCCAGCAGCGTAACTGGGGGCGGAACAGATACGCAGTATTTT
CASSVTGGGTDTQYF
>-|-|TRBJ1-1|TRBV24-1
TGTGCCACCAGTGACATGAGCAACACTGAAGCTTTCTTT
CATSDMSNTEAFF
>-|-|TRBJ2-1|TRBV6-2/TRBV6-3
TGTGCCAGCAGTTGGGGACTCCATGAGCAGTTCTTC
CASSWGLHEQFF
>-|-|TRBJ1-2|TRBV11-2
TGTGCCAGCAGCCACGATAACAGGGCTAACTATGGCTACACCTTC
CASSHDNRANYGYTF
>TRBD2|-|TRBJ2-5|TRBV11-2
TGTGCCAGCAGCCCCACCAGCGGGGGGAGGTACCAAGAGACCCAGTACTTC
CASSPTSGGRYQETQYF
>-|once|TRBJ1-1|TRBV10-3
TGTGCCATCAGTGAGGAAGGTCGCCTGAGATCAGGGTCCGGGAACACTGAAGCTTTCTTT
CAISEEGRLRSGSGNTEAFF
>-|few|TRBJ2-3|TRBV6-1
TGTGCCAGCAGTGAAGTGATGGCAGATACGCAGTATTTT
CASSEVMADTQYF
>-|-|TRBJ2-1|TRBV15
TGTGCCACCAGCCCGAGATTCGGGGGGCGCAATGAGCAGTTCTTC
CATSPRFGGRNEQFF
>-|-|TRBJ2-1|TRBV5-1
TGCGCCAGCAGCTTGGTTGGGTTCGGTGGGGGGGCCCTCAATGAGCAGTTCTTC
CASSLVGFGGGALNEQFF
>-|few|TRBJ1-2|TRBV6-1
TGTGCCACCCAACCCACTATGGGGGACTATGGCTACACCTTC
CATQPTMGDYGYTF
>-|-|TRBJ2-3|TRBV20-1
TGCAGTGCTCGGCCTATCTCTCTAGGCACAGATACGCAGTATTTT
CSARPISLGTDTQYF
>-|few|TRBJ1-2|TRBV14
TGTGCCAGCAGCCAAGATTGGACAGCAACTAACTATGGCTACACCTTC
CASSQDWTATNYGYTF
>-|-|TRBJ2-7|TRBV7-8
TGTGCCAGCAGTACTAACGACGAGCAGTACTTC
CASSTNDEQYF
>TRBD2|-|TRBJ2-5|TRBV27
TGTGCCAGCAGTTTAGTTGAGCGGGGACCTATCCAAGAGACCCAGTACTTC
CASSLVERGPIQETQYF
>-|many|TRBJ2-7|TRBV28
TGTGCCAGCAGTGGGAACCGCTACGAGCAGTACTTC
CASSGNRYEQYF
>-|-|TRBJ1-2|TRBV6-2/TRBV6-3
TGTGCCAGCAGTTACTACGGGGGCGGCTACACCTTC
CASSYYGGGYTF
>TRBD2|once|TRBJ2-5|TRBV5-1
TGCGCCAGCCTCAAGCGGGAGGGCCAAGAGACCCAGTACTTC
CASLKREGQETQYF
>TRBD2|-|TRBJ2-1|TRBV6-6
TGTGCCAGCAGTTACGTGATCACTAGCGGGGGTAATGAGCAGTTCTTC
CASSYVITSGGNEQFF
>-|-|TRBJ2-5|TRBV15
TGTGCCACCAGCAGAGACCGACAGCAATGGGAGTCCCAGTACTTC
CATSRDRQQWESQYF
>-|few|TRBJ1-1|TRBV13
TGTGCCAGCATCGGGAGTGGATTGGACCCAGCTTTCTTT
CASIGSGLDPAFF
>-|few|TRBJ1-4|TRBV5-5
TGTGCCAGCAGCCCATGGACACCCGCTGAAAAACTGTTTTTT
CASSPWTPAEKLFF
>TRBD2|few|TRBJ2-3|TRBV29-1
TGCAGCGTTGTAAGAGCGGGAAGCACAGATACGCAGTATTTT
CSVVRAGSTDTQYF
>-|-|TRBJ2-5|TRBV4-2
TGTGCCAGCAGCCAAGATCACCCTGCCGGGACCCAAGAGACCCAGTACTTC
CASSQDHPAGTQETQYF
>-|many|TRBJ1-1|TRBV5-1
TGTGCCAGCAGCTCCCGGACGGGGAACACTGAAGCTTTCTTT
CASSSRTGNTEAFF
>TRBD1|-|TRBJ1-2|TRBV5-1
TGCGCCAGCAGCATGGACAGGGACGACTATGGCTACACCTTC
CASSMDRDDYGYTF
>-|-|TRBJ1-2|TRBV10-3
TGTGCCATCAGGGAGGCCGGTGGGGGATATGGCTACACCTTC
CAIREAGGGYGYTF
>TRBD1|few|TRBJ2-1|TRBV12-3/TRBV12-4
TGTGCCAGCAGTTTAGGGACAGGGGGAGGTCGGAATGAGCAGTTCTTC
CASSLGTGGGRNEQFF
>-|few|TRBJ2-5|TRBV2
TGTGCCAGCAAAAAAAGGAGGGAGACCCAGTACTTC
CASKKRRETQYF
>-|-|TRBJ2-7|TRBV4-1
TGCGCCAGCAGCCAAGAAGGAGCCGTCTCCTACAATGAGCAGTACTTC
CASSQEGAVSYNEQYF
>-|few|TRBJ1-5|TRBV6-6
TGTGCCAGCAGCCCGGGTTTATTGGGGAGGGGAAATCAGCCCCAGCATTTT
CASSPGLLGRGNQPQHF
>-|few|TRBJ2-1|TRBV6-1
TGTGCCAGCAGTAAACTACAGGGTTTAGGTGAGCAGTTCTTC
CASSKLQGLGEQFF
>-|-|TRBJ1-5|TRBV18
TGTGCCAGCTCACCATTAGGGATGGAGCCCCAGCATTTT
CASSPLGMEPQHF
>-|few|TRBJ1-1|TRBV20-1
TGCAGTGCTAGAGTCGGGGGGATGGATGAAGCTTTCTTT
CSARVGGMDEAFF
>-|-|TRBJ2-4|TRBV5-1
TGCGCCAGCAGCCTAGGACCCGACCTAGCCAAAAACATTCAGTACTTC
CASSLGPDLAKNIQYF
>-|-|TRBJ2-1|TRBV29-1
TGCAGCGTTAGCGGGTTCCAAGAGACCCAGTTCTTC
CSVSGFQETQFF
>TRBD1|-|TRBJ2-7|TRBV29-1
TGCAGCGTGGGCACGGGACAGCGGAACAAGCAGTACTTC
CSVGTGQRNKQYF
>TRBD1|-|TRBJ2-1|TRBV5-1
TGCGCCAGCAGCTTAACAGGGGGCTCTCGGGAGCAGTTCTTC
CASSLTGGSREQFF
>TRBD2|-|TRBJ2-5|TRBV18
TGTGCCAGCTCACCACCGGCTCTAGCGGGGGAAGAGACCCAGTACTTC
CASSPPALAGEETQYF